Listed here is a single TCR beta chain. What it binds is unknown. These data come from a study of T cell repertoires in cytomegalovirus infection. Across the whole study: Carrying CMV and the relevant HLA type showed in public TCR beta signatures. Study findings and constraints: Adding up the frequency of public TCR beta families identified people who carried CMV plus the relevant HLA. The ex vivo response was dominated by HLA-C-restricted CMV-specific TCR beta clonotypes.

TCRdb analysed the reads with MiXCR anew, one entry per CDR3 protein. Among about 220,000 distinct CDR3 sequences listed, around 40% were seen once. With V trimmed by 3 bases and J by 2 bases, 5 bases remained unmatched. The CDR3 has 16 amino acids. CDR1 and CDR2 (germline): MRHNA, SNTAGT. Sample: CD8+ T cells from cultured PBMCs, taken from culture after CMV antigen stimulation. The TCR comes from a human donor in good health (CMV status not recorded). Some clones in this sample may be carry-over from other donors' samples. J is TRBJ2-1 and V is TRBV6-4, with 9 bases fitting TRBD1. The CDR3 is CASSDGQGRTYNEQFF. CDR3 bases: TGTGCCAGCAGTGATGGACAGGGGCGAACCTACAATGAGCAGTTCTTC.